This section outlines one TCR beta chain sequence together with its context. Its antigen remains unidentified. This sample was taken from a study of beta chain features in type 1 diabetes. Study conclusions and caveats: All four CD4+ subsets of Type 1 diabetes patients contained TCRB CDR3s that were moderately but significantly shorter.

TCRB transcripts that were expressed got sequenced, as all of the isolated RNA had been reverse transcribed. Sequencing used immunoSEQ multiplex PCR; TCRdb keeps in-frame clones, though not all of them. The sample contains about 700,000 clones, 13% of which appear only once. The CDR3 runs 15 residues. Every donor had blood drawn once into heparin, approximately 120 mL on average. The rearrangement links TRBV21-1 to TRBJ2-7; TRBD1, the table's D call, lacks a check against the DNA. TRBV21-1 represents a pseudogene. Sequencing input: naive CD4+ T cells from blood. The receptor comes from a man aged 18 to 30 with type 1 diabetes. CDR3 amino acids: CASSNDRGDPYEQYF. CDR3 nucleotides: TGTGCCAGCAGCAATGACAGGGGGGATCCCTACGAGCAGTACTTC.